The next 2 T cell receptor beta chains were all read from a single sample in a study of T cells in Graves' hyperthyroidism and ophthalmopathy. From RNA transcripts, TCR beta CDR3 regions were amplified. Carried out on the TCR CDR3, a first-round RT-PCR used the HTBI primer set. TCRdb redid the calling of the multiplex PCR reads with MiXCR, one entry per CDR3 protein. Of about 600,000 distinct CDR3 sequences listed, 14% are singletons. The sequenced material came from blood. These receptors were taken from a woman aged 50 to 60 with Graves' ophthalmopathy.

The sample holds many counts of this clonotype. The chain employs TRBV11-3 and TRBJ2-1; D gene unclear. V was pared by 5 bases and J by 5 bases, with 22 bases between. The CDR3 sequence is 17 residues long. Per germline, CDR1 SGHNT and CDR2 YENEEA. The CDR3 here is CASSTETNPFVHNEQFF. CDR3 sequence (DNA): TGTGCCAGCAGCACCGAGACGAACCCATTCGTGCACAATGAGCAGTTCTTC. Drawing the rest from reference TRBV11-3 and TRBJ2-1, the complete variable domain is EAGVVQSPRYKIIEKKQPVAFWCNPISGHNTLYWYLQNLGQGPELLIRYENEEAVDDSQLPKDRFSAERLKGVDSTLKIQPAELGDSAVYLCASSTETNPFVHNEQFFGPGTRLTVL.

As to this clonotype: Just one base apart from a much larger clone, this may be a read error. This sequence joins TRBV12-3 or TRBV12-4 and TRBJ2-5, with no clear D. The CDR3 runs 13 residues. Trimming pared 7 bases from V and 4 bases from J, leaving 13 bases between. In nucleotides, the CDR3 is TGTGCCAGCAAACGCCTATTCCGAGAGACCCAGTACTTC. Its protein is CASKRLFRETQYF.